This T cell receptor beta chain is from a study of Ad26.COV2.S vaccination and SARS-CoV-2 variants. The assay was immunoSEQ multiplex PCR, and TCRdb's table has in-frame clones only and misses some. In the table there are hundreds of thousands of clones, approximately 85% of which are singletons. A note on this clone: Its antigen is still unknown.

The treatment denotes: around 19 received Ad26.COV2.S at low or high dose, single or two shots; several received placebo; per-sample allocation not given. Sampling occurred on day 63 after the first vaccine or placebo injection. The study used a vaccine consisting of an Ad26 vector that expressed Wuhan-strain SARS-CoV-2 spike. Overall study results and limits: Spike-specific CD8+ and CD4+ T cell responses reportedly showed substantial breadth after vaccination. Greater spike-specific TCR breadth was seen in vaccine recipients than in placebo recipients.

Trimming pared 2 bases from V and 8 bases from J, leaving 12 bases between. CDR3 length: 13 residues. The germline CDR1 and CDR2 sequences are MNHNS and SASEGT. Sequenced material: peripheral blood, taken in a trial of Ad26.COV2.S vaccine versus placebo. The gene calls are TRBV6-1 and TRBJ1-2; D not resolved. This sequence originates from a person aged 18-60 years who received the Ad26.COV2.S COVID-19 vaccine or a placebo. The CDR3 coding sequence is TGTGCCAGCAGTGAATGGCAGGATGTGGGCTACACCTTC. Its translation is CASSEWQDVGYTF.